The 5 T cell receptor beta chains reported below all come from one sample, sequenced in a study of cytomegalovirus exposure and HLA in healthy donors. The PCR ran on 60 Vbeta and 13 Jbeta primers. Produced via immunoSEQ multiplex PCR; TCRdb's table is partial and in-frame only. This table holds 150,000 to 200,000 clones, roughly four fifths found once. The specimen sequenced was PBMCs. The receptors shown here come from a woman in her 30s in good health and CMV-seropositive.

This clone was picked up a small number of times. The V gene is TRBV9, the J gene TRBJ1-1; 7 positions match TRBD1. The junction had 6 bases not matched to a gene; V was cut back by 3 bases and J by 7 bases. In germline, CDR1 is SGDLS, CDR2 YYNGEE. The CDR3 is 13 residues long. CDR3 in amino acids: CASSEGGQIEAFF. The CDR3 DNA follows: TGTGCCAGCAGCGAGGGGGGACAGATTGAAGCTTTCTTT.

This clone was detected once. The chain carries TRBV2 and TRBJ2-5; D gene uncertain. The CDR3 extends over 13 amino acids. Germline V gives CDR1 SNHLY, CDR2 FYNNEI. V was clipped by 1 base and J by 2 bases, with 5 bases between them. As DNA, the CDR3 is TGTGCCAGCAGTGAAGGCGAGCAAGAGACCCAGTACTTC. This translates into CASSEGEQETQYF.

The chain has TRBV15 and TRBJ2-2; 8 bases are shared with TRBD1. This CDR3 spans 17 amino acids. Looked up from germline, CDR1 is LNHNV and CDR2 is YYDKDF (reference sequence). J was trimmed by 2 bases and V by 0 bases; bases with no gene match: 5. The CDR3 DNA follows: TGTGCCACCAGCAGAGATTATGACAGGGGAAACACCGGGGAGCTGTTTTTT. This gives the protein CATSRDYDRGNTGELFF.

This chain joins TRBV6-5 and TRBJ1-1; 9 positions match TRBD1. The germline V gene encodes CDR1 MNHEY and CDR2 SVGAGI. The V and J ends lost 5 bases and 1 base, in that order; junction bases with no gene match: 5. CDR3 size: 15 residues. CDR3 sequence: CASSPDRGGNTEAFF. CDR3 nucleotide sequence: TGTGCCAGCAGTCCTGACAGGGGGGGGAACACTGAAGCTTTCTTT.

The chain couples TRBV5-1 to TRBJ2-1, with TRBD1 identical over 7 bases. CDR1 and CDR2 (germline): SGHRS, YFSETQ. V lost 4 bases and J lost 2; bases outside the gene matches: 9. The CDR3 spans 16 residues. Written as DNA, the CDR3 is TGCGCCAGCAGCCTCTCGACAGGGCGGGCCTACAATGAGCAGTTCTTC. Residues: CASSLSTGRAYNEQFF.